This TCR beta chain was sequenced during a study of shared clonotypes between healthy human individuals. Germline assignment: CDR1 SEHNR and CDR2 FQNEAQ (reference sequence). This CDR3 is 14 amino acids long. Between the trimmed V and J ends, which lost 1 base and 2 bases, there was a span of 7 bases. The method was immunoSEQ multiplex PCR; TCRdb's version includes in-frame clones alone and lacks a portion of them. This table has over a million clones, more than 75% appearing once. This clone has just a few counts. The J gene is TRBJ2-3, the V gene TRBV7-9; D uncertain. The material sequenced was memory CD4+ T cells from PBMCs. Subset given: CD45RA-negative fraction. This clonotype was obtained from a man aged 18-30 years in good health. Some clones in this sample may be carry-over from other donors' samples. The CDR3 reads CASSLGFTTDTQYF. Written as DNA, the CDR3 is TGTGCCAGCAGCTTAGGCTTTACCACAGATACGCAGTATTTT.